This T cell receptor (beta chain) was retrieved from a study of control samples from healthy donors and cancer patients. Trimming cost V 5 bases and J 4 bases; bases outside gene matches: 8. Germline CDR1 SEHNR, CDR2 FQNEAQ (reference sequence). The CDR3 runs 15 residues. The protocol was immunoSEQ multiplex PCR, while the TCRdb copy is restricted to in-frame clones and leaves out a portion. The data show 45,000 to 60,000 clones, around 95% seen once. The source of this sequence is a man aged 25-45 years in good health. The rearrangement links TRBV7-9 to TRBJ1-2; 9 nucleotides align to TRBD1. Sequenced: blood. CDR3 region: CASSPGQGIVYGYTF. CDR3 coding DNA: TGTGCCAGCAGCCCCGGACAGGGGATAGTCTATGGCTACACCTTC.